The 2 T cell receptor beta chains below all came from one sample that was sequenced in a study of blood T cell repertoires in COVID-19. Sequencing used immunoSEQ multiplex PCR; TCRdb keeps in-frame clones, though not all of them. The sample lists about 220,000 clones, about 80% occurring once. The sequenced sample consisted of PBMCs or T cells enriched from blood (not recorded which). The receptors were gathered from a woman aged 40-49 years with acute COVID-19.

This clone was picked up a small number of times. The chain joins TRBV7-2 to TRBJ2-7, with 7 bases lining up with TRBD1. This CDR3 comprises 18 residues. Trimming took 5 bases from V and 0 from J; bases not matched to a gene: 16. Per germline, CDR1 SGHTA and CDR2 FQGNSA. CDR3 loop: CASSRRTGLMMGSYEQYF. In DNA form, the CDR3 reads TGTGCCAGCAGCCGCCGGACAGGTTTGATGATGGGCTCCTACGAGCAGTACTTC.

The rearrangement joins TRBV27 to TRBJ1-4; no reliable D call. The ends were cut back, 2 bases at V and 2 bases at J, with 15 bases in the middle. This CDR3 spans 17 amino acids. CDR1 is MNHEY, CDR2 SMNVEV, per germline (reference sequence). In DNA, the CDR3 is TGTGCCAGCAGTTTAGAGTGGCGGGGTGTCACTAATGAAAAACTGTTTTTT. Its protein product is CASSLEWRGVTNEKLFF.